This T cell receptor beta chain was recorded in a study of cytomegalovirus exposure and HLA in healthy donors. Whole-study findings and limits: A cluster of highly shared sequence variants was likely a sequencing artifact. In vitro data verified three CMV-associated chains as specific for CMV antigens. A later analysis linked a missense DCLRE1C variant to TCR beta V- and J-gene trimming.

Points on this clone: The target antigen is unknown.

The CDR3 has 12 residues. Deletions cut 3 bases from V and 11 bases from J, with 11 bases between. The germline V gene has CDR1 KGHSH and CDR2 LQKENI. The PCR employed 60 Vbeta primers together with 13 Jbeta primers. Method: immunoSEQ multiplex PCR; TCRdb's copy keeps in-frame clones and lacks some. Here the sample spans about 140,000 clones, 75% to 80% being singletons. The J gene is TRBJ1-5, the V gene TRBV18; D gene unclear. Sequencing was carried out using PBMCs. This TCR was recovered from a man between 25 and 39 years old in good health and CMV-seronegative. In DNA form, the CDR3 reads TGTGCCAGCTCACCCAAAACGGGAACCCAGCATTTT. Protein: CASSPKTGTQHF.